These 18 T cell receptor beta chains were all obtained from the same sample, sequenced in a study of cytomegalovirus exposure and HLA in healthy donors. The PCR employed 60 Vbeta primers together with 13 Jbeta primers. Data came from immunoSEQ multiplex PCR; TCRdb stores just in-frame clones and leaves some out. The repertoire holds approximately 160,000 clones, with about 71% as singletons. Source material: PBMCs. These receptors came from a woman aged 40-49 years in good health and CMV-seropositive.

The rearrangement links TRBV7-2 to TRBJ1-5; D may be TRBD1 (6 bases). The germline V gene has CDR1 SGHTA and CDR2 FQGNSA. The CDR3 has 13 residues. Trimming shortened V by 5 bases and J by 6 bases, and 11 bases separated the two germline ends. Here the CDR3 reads CASSPRGAQPQHF. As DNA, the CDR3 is TGTGCCAGCAGCCCCCGGGGGGCTCAGCCCCAGCATTTT.

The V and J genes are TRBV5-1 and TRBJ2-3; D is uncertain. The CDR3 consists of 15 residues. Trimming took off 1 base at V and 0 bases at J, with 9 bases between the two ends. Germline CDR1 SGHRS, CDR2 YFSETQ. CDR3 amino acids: CASSLLAGSTDTQYF. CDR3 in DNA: TGCGCCAGCAGCTTGCTGGCCGGGAGCACAGATACGCAGTATTTT.

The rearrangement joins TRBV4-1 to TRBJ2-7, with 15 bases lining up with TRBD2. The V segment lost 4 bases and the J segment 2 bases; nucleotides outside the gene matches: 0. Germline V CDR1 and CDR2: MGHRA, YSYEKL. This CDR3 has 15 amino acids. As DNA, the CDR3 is TGCGCCAGCAGCCGGACTAGCGGGGGGGCCTACGAGCAGTACTTC. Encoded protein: CASSRTSGGAYEQYF.

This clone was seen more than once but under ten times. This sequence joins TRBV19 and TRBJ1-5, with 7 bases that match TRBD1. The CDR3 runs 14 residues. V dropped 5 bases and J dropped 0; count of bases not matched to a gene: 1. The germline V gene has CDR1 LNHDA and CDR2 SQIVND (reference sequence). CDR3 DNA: TGTGCCAGTAGTTGGACAGGTAGCAATCAGCCCCAGCATTTT. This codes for CASSWTGSNQPQHF.

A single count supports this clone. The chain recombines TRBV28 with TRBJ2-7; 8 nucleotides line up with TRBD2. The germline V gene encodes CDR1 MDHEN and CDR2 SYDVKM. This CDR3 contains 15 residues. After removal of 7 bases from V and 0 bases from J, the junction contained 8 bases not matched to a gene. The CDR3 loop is CASTQPSGYSYEQYF. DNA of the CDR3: TGTGCCAGCACTCAACCTAGCGGGTACTCCTACGAGCAGTACTTC.

The chain's CDR3 is CASSSQGWNTEAFF. In DNA form, the CDR3 reads TGTGCCAGCAGCTCACAGGGGTGGAACACTGAAGCTTTCTTT. The chain combines TRBV14 with TRBJ1-1; 7 positions agree with TRBD1. The CDR3 consists of 14 residues. J lost 1 base, V lost 5 bases, and 4 bases had no gene match. Germline V gene sequence: CDR1 SGHDN, CDR2 FVKESK. Filled out from reference TRBV14 and TRBJ1-1, the complete variable domain reads EAGVTQFPSHSVIEKGQTVTLRCDPISGHDNLYWYRRVMGKEIKFLLHFVKESKQDESGMPNNRFLAERTGGTYSTLKVQPAELEDSGVYFCASSSQGWNTEAFFGQGTRLTVV.

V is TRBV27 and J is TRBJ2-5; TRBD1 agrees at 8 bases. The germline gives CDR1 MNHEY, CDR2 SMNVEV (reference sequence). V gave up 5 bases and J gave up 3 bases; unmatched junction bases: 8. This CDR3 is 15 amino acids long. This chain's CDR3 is CASSPLTGVEETQYF. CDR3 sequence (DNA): TGTGCCAGCAGTCCGCTGACAGGGGTCGAAGAGACCCAGTACTTC.

The CDR3 coding sequence is TGTGCCAGCAGTGTACGACAGGGGATCCCCTACACTGAAGCTTTCTTT. Amino acid sequence: CASSVRQGIPYTEAFF. The chain combines TRBV6-1 with TRBJ1-1, with 8 bases identical to TRBD1. The CDR3 covers 16 residues. V lost 4 bases to trimming and J lost 3 bases; unmatched junction nucleotides: 10. CDR1 and CDR2 from the germline V gene are MNHNS and SASEGT.

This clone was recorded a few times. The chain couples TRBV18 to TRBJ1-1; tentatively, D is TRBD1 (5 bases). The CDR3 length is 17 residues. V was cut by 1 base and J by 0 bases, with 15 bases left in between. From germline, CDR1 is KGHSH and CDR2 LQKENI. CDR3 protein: CASSPLMGGAMNTEAFF. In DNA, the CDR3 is TGTGCCAGCTCACCACTCATGGGTGGGGCGATGAACACTGAAGCTTTCTTT.

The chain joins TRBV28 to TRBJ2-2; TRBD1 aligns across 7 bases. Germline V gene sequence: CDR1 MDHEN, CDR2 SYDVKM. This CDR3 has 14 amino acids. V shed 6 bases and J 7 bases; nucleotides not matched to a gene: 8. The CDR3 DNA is TGTGCCAGCAGCTTTGAGGGGGCGAACGGGGAGCTGTTTTTT. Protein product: CASSFEGANGELFF.

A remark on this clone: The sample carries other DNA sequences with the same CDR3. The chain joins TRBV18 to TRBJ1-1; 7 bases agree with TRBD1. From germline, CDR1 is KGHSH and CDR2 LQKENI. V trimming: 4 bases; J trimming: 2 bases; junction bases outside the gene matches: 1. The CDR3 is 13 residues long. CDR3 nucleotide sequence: TGTGCCAGCTCACAGGGGGCCAACACTGAAGCTTTCTTT. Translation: CASSQGANTEAFF.

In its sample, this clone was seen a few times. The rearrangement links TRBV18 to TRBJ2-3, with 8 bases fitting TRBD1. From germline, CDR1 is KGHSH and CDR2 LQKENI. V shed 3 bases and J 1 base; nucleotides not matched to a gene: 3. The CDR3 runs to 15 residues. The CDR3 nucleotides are TGTGCCAGCTCACCGGGACAGGCAGGCACAGATACGCAGTATTTT. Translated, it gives CASSPGQAGTDTQYF.

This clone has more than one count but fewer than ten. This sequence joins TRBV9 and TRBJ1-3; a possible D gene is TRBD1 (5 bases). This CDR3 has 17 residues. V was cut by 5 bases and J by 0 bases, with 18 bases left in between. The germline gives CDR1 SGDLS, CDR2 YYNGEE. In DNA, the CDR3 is TGTGCCAGCAGTTATTTCGCCGGCAGGGTCTCTGGAAACACCATATATTTT. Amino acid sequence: CASSYFAGRVSGNTIYF.

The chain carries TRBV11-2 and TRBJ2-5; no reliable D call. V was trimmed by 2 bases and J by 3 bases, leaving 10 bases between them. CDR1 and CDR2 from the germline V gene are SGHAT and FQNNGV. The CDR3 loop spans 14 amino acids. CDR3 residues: CASSLQMAEETQYF. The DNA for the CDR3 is TGTGCCAGCAGCTTACAGATGGCAGAAGAGACCCAGTACTTC.

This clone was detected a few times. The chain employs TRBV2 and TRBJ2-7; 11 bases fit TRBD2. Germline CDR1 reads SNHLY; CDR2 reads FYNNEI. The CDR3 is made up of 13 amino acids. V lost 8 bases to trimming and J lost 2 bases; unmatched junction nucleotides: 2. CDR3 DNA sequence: TGTGCCAGCCTAGCGGGGGGCCCCTACGAGCAGTACTTC. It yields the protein CASLAGGPYEQYF. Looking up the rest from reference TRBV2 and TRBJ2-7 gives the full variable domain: EPEVTQTPSHQVTQMGQEVILRCVPISNHLYFYWYRQILGQKVEFLVSFYNNEISEKSEIFDDQFSVERPDGSNFTLKIRSTKLEDSAMYFCASLAGGPYEQYFGPGTRLTVT.

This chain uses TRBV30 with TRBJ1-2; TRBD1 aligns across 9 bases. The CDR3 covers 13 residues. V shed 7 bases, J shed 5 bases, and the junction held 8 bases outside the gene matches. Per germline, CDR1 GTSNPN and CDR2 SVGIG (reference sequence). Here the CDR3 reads CAFRDREGYGYTF. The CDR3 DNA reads TGTGCCTTCCGGGACAGGGAAGGGTATGGCTACACCTTC.

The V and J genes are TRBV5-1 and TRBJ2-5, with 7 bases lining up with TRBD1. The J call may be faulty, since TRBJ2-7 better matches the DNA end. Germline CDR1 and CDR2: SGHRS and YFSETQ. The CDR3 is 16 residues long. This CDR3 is CASSILGQALSYEQYF. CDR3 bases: TGCGCCAGCAGCATTCTAGGACAGGCCTTGAGCTACGAGCAGTACTTC.

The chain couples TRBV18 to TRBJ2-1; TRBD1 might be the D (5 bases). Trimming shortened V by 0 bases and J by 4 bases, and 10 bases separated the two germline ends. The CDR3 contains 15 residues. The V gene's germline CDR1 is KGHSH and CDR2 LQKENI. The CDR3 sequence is CASSPPGRTYNEQFF. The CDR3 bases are TGTGCCAGCTCACCACCCGGACGGACATACAATGAGCAGTTCTTC.